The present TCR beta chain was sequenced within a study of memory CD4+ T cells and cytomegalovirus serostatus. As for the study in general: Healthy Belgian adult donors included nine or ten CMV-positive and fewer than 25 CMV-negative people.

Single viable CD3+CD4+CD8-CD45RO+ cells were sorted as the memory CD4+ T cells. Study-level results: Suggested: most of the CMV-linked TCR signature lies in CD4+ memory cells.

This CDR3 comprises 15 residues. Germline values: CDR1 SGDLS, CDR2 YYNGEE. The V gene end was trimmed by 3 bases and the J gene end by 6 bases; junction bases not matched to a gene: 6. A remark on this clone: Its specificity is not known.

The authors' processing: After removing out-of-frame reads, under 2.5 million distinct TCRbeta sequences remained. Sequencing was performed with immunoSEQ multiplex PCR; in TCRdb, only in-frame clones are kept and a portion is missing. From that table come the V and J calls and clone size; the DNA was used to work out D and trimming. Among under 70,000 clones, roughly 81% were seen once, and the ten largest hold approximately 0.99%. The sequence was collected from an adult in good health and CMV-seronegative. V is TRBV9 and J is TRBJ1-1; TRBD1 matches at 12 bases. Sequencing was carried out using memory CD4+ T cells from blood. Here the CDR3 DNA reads TGTGCCAGCAGCGACGGGGACAGGGGGCGTGCTGAAGCTTTCTTT. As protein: CASSDGDRGRAEAFF.